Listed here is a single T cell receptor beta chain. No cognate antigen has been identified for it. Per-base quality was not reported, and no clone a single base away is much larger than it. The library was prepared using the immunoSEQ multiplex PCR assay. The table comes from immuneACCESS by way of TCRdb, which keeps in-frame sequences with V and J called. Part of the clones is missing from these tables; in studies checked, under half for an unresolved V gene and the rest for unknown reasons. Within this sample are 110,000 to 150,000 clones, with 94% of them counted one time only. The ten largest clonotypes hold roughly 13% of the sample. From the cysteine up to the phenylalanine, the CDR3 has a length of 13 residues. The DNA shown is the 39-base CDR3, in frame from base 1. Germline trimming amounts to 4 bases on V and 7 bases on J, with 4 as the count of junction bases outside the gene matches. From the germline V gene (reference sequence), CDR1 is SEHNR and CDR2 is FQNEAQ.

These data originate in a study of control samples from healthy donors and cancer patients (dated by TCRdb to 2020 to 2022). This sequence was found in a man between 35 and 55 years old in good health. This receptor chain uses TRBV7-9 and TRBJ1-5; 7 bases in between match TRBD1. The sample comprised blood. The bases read TGTGCCAGCAGCTCCGCAGGGGGGCAGCCCCAGCATTTT. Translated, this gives CASSSAGGQPQHF.